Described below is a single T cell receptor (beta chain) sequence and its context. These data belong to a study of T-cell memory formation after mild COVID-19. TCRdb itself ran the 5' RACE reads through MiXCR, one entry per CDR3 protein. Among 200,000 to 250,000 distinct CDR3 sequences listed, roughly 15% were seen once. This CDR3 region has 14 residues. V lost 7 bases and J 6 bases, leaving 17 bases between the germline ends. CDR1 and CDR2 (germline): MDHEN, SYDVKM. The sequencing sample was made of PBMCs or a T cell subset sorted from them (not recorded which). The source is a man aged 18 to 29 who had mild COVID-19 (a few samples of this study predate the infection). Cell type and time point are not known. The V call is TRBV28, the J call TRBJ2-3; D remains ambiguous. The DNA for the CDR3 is TGTGCCAGCACTACATCTATTAGAGTGGATACGCAGTATTTT. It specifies CASTTSIRVDTQYF.